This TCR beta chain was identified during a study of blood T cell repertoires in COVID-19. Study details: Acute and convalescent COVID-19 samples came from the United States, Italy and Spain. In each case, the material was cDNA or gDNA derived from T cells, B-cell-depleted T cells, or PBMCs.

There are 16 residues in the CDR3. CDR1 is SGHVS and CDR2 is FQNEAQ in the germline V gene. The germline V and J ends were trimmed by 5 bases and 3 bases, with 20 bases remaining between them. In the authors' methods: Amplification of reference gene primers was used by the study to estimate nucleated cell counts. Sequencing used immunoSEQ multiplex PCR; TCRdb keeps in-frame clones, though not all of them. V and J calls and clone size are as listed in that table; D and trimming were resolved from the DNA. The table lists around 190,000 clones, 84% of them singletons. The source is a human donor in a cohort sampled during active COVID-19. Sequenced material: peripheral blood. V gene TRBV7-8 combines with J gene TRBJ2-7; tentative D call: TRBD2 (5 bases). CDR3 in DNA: TGTGCCAGCAGCCCGCCTTGGAGGACCGGTTTCTACGAGCAGTACTTC. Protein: CASSPPWRTGFYEQYF. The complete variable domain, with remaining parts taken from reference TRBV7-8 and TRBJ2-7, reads GAGVSQSPRYKVAKRGQDVALRCDPISGHVSLFWYQQALGQGPEFLTYFQNEAQLDKSGLPSDRFFAERPEGSVSTLKIQRTQQEDSAVYLCASSPPWRTGFYEQYFGPGTRLTVT.